These 12 T cell receptor beta chains originate from one sample sequenced in a study of control samples from healthy donors and cancer patients. Clones were read by immunoSEQ multiplex PCR, and TCRdb kept only the in-frame ones, dropping some. Of about 410,000 clones listed, approximately 90% are singletons. The sequenced sample was PBMCs. All receptors come from a man in his forties or fifties with head and neck cancer.

The genes are TRBV6-5 and TRBJ1-1; unclear D gene. This CDR3 has 13 amino acids. Between the trimmed V and J ends, which lost 8 bases and 0 bases, there was a span of 10 bases. Germline V gene lookup returns CDR1 MNHEY and CDR2 SVGAGI. DNA of the CDR3: TGTGCCAGCGGGCTGGGGATGAACACTGAAGCTTTCTTT. Amino acid sequence: CASGLGMNTEAFF.

V and J are TRBV3-1 (or the pseudogene TRBV3-2) and TRBJ2-7, with D unclear. Looked up from germline, CDR1 is LGHDT and CDR2 is YNNKEL (reference sequence). V was shortened by 0 bases and J by 6 bases, with 9 bases between the two germline ends. The CDR3 totals 13 residues. The chain's CDR3 is CASSQDLLGEQYF. Written as DNA, the CDR3 is TGTGCCAGCAGCCAAGATCTATTAGGCGAGCAGTACTTC.

The chain combines TRBV6-5 with TRBJ1-5, with a possible D match to TRBD1 (5 bases). Trimming cost V 6 bases and J 7 bases, with 13 bases left between them. Germline CDR1 MNHEY, CDR2 SVGAGI. The CDR3 is made up of 13 amino acids. The CDR3 DNA reads as TGTGCCAGCAGACGGGACCCGTCACAGCCCCAGCATTTT. Translation gives CASRRDPSQPQHF.

The gene calls are TRBV30 and TRBJ1-6, with unresolved D. Germline-derived CDR1 and CDR2 are GTSNPN and SVGIG (reference sequence). V lost 4 bases and J 6 bases, leaving 16 bases between the germline ends. The length of the CDR3 is 15 residues. CDR3 coding DNA: TGTGCCTGGAAGCCGGATCCCCTATTTAATTCACCCCTCCACTTT. Its translation is CAWKPDPLFNSPLHF.

As concerns this clone: A junction end diverges from the germline sequence, so it may reflect a read error. The chain carries TRBV7-7 and TRBJ2-7; 9 bases fit TRBD1. The CDR3 runs 15 residues. The germline V gene encodes CDR1 SSHAT and CDR2 FNYEAQ (reference sequence). The CDR3 here is CASSPGQGPVYEQYF. The CDR3 DNA sequence: TGTGCTAGCAGCCCGGGACAGGGTCCGGTCTACGAGCAGTACTTC. Complete variable domain (other parts from reference TRBV7-7 and TRBJ2-7): GAGVSQSPRYKVTKRGQDVTLRCDPISSHATLYWYQQALGQGPEFLTYFNYEAQPDKSGLPSDRFSAERPEGSISTLTIQRTEQRDSAMYRCASSPGQGPVYEQYFGPGTRLTVT.

The gene calls are TRBV10-1 and TRBJ2-1; D is perhaps TRBD1 or TRBD2 (5 bases each). V lost 6 bases to trimming and J lost 7 bases, with 16 bases between them. Germline V lookup: CDR1 WNHNN, CDR2 SYGVQD (reference sequence). The CDR3 consists of 14 residues. The CDR3 spells CASSDPPGSNEQFF. CDR3 DNA: TGCGCCAGCAGCGACCCGCCAGGGAGTAATGAGCAGTTCTTC.

The chain employs TRBV3-1 (or the pseudogene TRBV3-2) and TRBJ2-2; D remains ambiguous. Per the germline V gene, CDR1 is LGHDT and CDR2 is YNNKEL (reference sequence). This CDR3 is built from 16 residues. Between the trimmed V and J ends, which lost 0 bases and 7 bases, there was a span of 15 bases. In DNA form, the CDR3 reads TGTGCCAGCAGCCAAGACCCTACCGGGTGGGGCGGGGAGCTGTTTTTT. It translates to CASSQDPTGWGGELFF.

V usage is TRBV28 and J usage is TRBJ2-1; D might be TRBD2 (5 bases). CDR3 length: 11 amino acids. Germline-derived CDR1 and CDR2 are MDHEN and SYDVKM. The V end lost 7 bases, the J end lost 12 bases, and 13 bases lay between the germline ends. The CDR3 DNA is TGTGCCAGCAATGGCGGGTCCGGGCAGTTCTTC. This encodes CASNGGSGQFF.

The CDR3: CASTQDRVAYEQYF. Written as DNA, the CDR3 is TGTGCCAGCACTCAGGACAGGGTCGCCTACGAGCAGTACTTC. This chain links TRBV28 with TRBJ2-7, with TRBD1 matching 8 bases. J lost 2 bases, V lost 7 bases, and 7 bases had no gene match. Germline assignment: CDR1 MDHEN and CDR2 SYDVKM. The CDR3 has 14 residues.

The chain uses TRBV14 and TRBJ1-2; D gene uncertain. This CDR3 spans 13 amino acids. V lost 4 bases and J 4 bases, leaving 10 bases between the germline ends. Looked up from germline, CDR1 is SGHDN and CDR2 is FVKESK. The CDR3 spells CASSPLGVYGYTF. Here the CDR3 DNA reads TGTGCCAGCAGCCCTCTAGGCGTCTATGGCTACACCTTC.

The genes are TRBV4-3 and TRBJ1-6, with 9 bases lining up with TRBD1. Germline CDR1 and CDR2: LGHNA and YSLEER. V lost 1 base to trimming and J lost 6 bases; unmatched junction nucleotides: 4. The CDR3 extends over 16 amino acids. The CDR3 DNA follows: TGCGCCAGCAGCCAAGGGACAGGGGTGATTAATTCACCCCTCCACTTT. This encodes CASSQGTGVINSPLHF.

The chain employs TRBV7-9 and TRBJ2-7; the match to TRBD1 covers 7 bases. The CDR3 has 12 amino acids. After removal of 5 bases from V and 6 bases from J, the junction contained 4 bases not matched to a gene. Germline CDR1 reads SEHNR; CDR2 reads FQNEAQ (reference sequence). CDR3 nucleotide sequence: TGTGCCAGCAGCACCGCAGGGGGCGAGCAGTACTTC. Protein sequence: CASSTAGGEQYF.